These 25 T cell receptor beta chains share one sample of origin, sequenced in a study of blood T cell repertoires in COVID-19. TCRdb's copy holds only in-frame clones and misses some; the assay was immunoSEQ multiplex PCR. The sample contains 200,000 or so clones, 80% to 85% of which appear only once. Sequences were obtained from peripheral blood. These receptors all stem from a woman aged 30 to 39 with acute or convalescent COVID-19.

The chain is built from TRBV5-1 and TRBJ2-7, with TRBD1 as a possible D gene (5 bases). Germline CDR1 reads SGHRS; CDR2 reads YFSETQ. Trimming cost V 5 bases and J 3 bases, with 12 bases left between them. The CDR3 spans 13 residues. The DNA of the CDR3 is TGCGCCAGCAGGATAGGGGAATACTACGAGCAGTACTTC. As protein: CASRIGEYYEQYF.

The chain couples TRBV5-1 to TRBJ1-1; 8 bases align to TRBD1. CDR1 is SGHRS and CDR2 is YFSETQ in the germline V gene. The CDR3 loop spans 15 amino acids. J was trimmed by 0 bases and V by 0 bases; bases with no gene match: 1. In DNA form, the CDR3 reads TGCGCCAGCAGCTTGGGGGACAGGATGAACACTGAAGCTTTCTTT. Protein product: CASSLGDRMNTEAFF.

The table lists this clone with a few counts. The V call is TRBV11-2, the J call TRBJ2-3; D is possibly TRBD1 (5 bases). The V gene lost 8 bases and the J gene lost 0 bases, with 12 bases spanning the gap. CDR1 and CDR2 from the germline V gene are SGHAT and FQNNGV. This CDR3 is 14 amino acids long. CDR3 DNA: TGTGCCAGCGGCAGGGTATCCAGCACAGATACGCAGTATTTT. This translates into CASGRVSSTDTQYF. The full variable domain, rest sourced from reference TRBV11-2 and TRBJ2-3, is EAGVAQSPRYKIIEKRQSVAFWCNPISGHATLYWYQQILGQGPKLLIQFQNNGVVDDSQLPKDRFSAERLKGVDSTLKIQPAKLEDSAVYLCASGRVSSTDTQYFGPGTRLTVL.

J is TRBJ2-1 and V is TRBV5-4, with 11 positions matching TRBD1. This CDR3 comprises 17 residues. The V segment lost 0 bases and the J segment 3 bases; nucleotides outside the gene matches: 5. Germline CDR1 is SGHNT and CDR2 is YYREEE (reference sequence). Here the CDR3 DNA reads TGTGCCAGCAGCTTGGACCCGGGACAGGGGGTCTACAATGAGCAGTTCTTC. Translated: CASSLDPGQGVYNEQFF.

The chain uses TRBV28 and TRBJ1-1; the match to TRBD1 covers 8 bases. Germline V gene sequence: CDR1 MDHEN, CDR2 SYDVKM. The CDR3 loop spans 14 amino acids. The V segment lost 7 bases and the J segment 10 bases; nucleotides outside the gene matches: 14. The CDR3 loop is CASTLTQGGRVAFF. Written as DNA, the CDR3 is TGTGCCAGCACCCTAACACAGGGGGGTAGAGTAGCTTTCTTT. Based on the CDR3 plus reference TRBV28 and TRBJ1-1, the full variable domain is DVKVTQSSRYLVKRTGEKVFLECVQDMDHENMFWYRQDPGLGLRLIYFSYDVKMKEKGDIPEGYSVSREKKERFSLILESASTNQTSMYLCASTLTQGGRVAFFGQGTRLTVV.

V gene TRBV7-6 combines with J gene TRBJ2-1; D remains unclear. V was shortened by 5 bases and J by 0 bases, with 11 bases between the two germline ends. CDR1 is SGHVS and CDR2 is FNYEAQ in the germline V gene. This CDR3 contains 15 residues. The CDR3 region is CASSLEMSSYNEQFF. The DNA for the CDR3 is TGTGCCAGCAGCCTTGAAATGAGCTCCTACAATGAGCAGTTCTTC.

The chain couples TRBV6-5 to TRBJ1-5; 9 nucleotides match TRBD1. The CDR3 totals 14 residues. V lost 6 bases, J lost 3 bases, and 3 bases stayed unmatched. Germline loops: CDR1 MNHEY, CDR2 SVGAGI. CDR3: CASRGTGLNQPQHF. DNA of the CDR3: TGTGCCAGCAGGGGGACAGGGCTCAATCAGCCCCAGCATTTT.

V usage is TRBV30 and J usage is TRBJ1-1; no clear D. The germline V gene encodes CDR1 GTSNPN and CDR2 SVGIG (reference sequence). This CDR3 is built from 13 residues. V dropped 0 bases and J dropped 4 bases, with 9 bases sitting between them. CDR3 protein: CAWSVTGGTEAFF. For the CDR3, the DNA is TGTGCCTGGAGTGTAACCGGTGGCACTGAAGCTTTCTTT.

This rearrangement joins TRBV5-1 to TRBJ2-2, with TRBD2 identical over 7 bases. CDR1 and CDR2 (germline): SGHRS, YFSETQ. J gave up 4 bases and V 4 bases, and 19 bases lay outside the gene matches. This CDR3 comprises 19 residues. The CDR3 here is CASSVGLPRGGRGTGELFF. CDR3 DNA: TGCGCCAGCAGCGTGGGACTACCCCGTGGAGGCCGGGGCACCGGGGAGCTGTTTTTT.

The chain joins TRBV9 to TRBJ2-5, with D tentatively TRBD2 (6 bases). In germline, CDR1 is SGDLS, CDR2 YYNGEE. V lost 0 bases and J 5 bases, leaving 11 bases between the germline ends. The CDR3 has 14 residues. The CDR3 coding sequence is TGTGCCAGCAGCGTAGGGGACTCCGGGGAGACCCAGTACTTC. Translation: CASSVGDSGETQYF.

Concerning this clone itself: Mismatch with germline at one junction end may stem from a read error. In DNA form, the CDR3 reads TGCGCCAGCAGCCACAGGGCTCTCTCCGACAATGAGCAGTTCTTC. It is translated as CASSHRALSDNEQFF. The chain uses TRBV4-3 and TRBJ2-1; tentatively, D is TRBD1 (5 bases). The V gene's germline CDR1 is LGHNA and CDR2 YSLEER. This CDR3 comprises 15 residues.

This chain joins TRBV6-5 and TRBJ1-4; the D is unclear. This CDR3 region has 13 residues. V lost 5 bases and J lost 7, with 11 bases in between. Germline assignment: CDR1 MNHEY and CDR2 SVGAGI. CDR3 protein: CASSKNILEKLFF. CDR3 nucleotides: TGTGCCAGCAGTAAAAACATCCTTGAAAAACTGTTTTTT.

The V and J genes are TRBV7-6 and TRBJ1-4; D is perhaps TRBD1 (6 bases). The V end was cut by 5 bases, the J end by 8 bases, with 15 bases between. This CDR3 has 14 amino acids. Germline CDR1 SGHVS, CDR2 FNYEAQ. CDR3 sequence: CASSHTGPGEKLFF. CDR3 DNA sequence: TGTGCCAGCAGCCACACAGGGCCTGGAGAAAAACTGTTTTTT.

The V call is TRBV4-3, the J call TRBJ1-2; TRBD1 matches 7 bases. CDR1 LGHNA and CDR2 YSLEER come from the germline V gene. CDR3 length equals 14 residues. V was clipped by 4 bases and J by 2 bases; unmatched bases: 4. In nucleotides, the CDR3 is TGCGCCAGCAGCCCAAACAGGGGAAACTATGGCTACACCTTC. Protein: CASSPNRGNYGYTF.

The J gene is TRBJ1-4, the V gene TRBV6-5; TRBD1 is a possible D gene (5 bases). This CDR3 is built from 14 residues. Germline assignment: CDR1 MNHEY and CDR2 SVGAGI. The V end was cut by 0 bases, the J end by 8 bases, with 10 bases between. The CDR3 DNA reads TGTGCCAGCAGTTACTCGACAGTGCGGGAAAAACTGTTTTTT. It translates to CASSYSTVREKLFF.

The chain links TRBV7-2 to TRBJ2-5; D not resolved. V shed 5 bases and J shed 3 bases, with 13 bases lying between them. This CDR3 has 14 amino acids. Germline V gives CDR1 SGHTA, CDR2 FQGNSA. In DNA, the CDR3 is TGTGCCAGCAGCCCCATGGTGGCAAAAGAGACCCAGTACTTC. Amino acid sequence: CASSPMVAKETQYF.

The gene calls are TRBV7-3 and TRBJ2-7; 7 bases line up with TRBD1. The CDR3 loop spans 14 amino acids. V lost 3 bases and J lost 3; bases outside the gene matches: 5. From germline, CDR1 is SGHTA and CDR2 FQGTGA. The CDR3 nucleotides are TGTGCCAGCAGCTTGACGGGACAGAGCTACGAGCAGTACTTC. It encodes CASSLTGQSYEQYF.

The V and J genes are TRBV27 and TRBJ2-7; the D gene is possibly TRBD2 (5 bases). The V gene's germline CDR1 is MNHEY and CDR2 SMNVEV (reference sequence). This CDR3 has 13 residues. V was pared by 2 bases and J by 7 bases, with 12 bases between. Written as DNA, the CDR3 is TGTGCCAGCAGTTTACCACCCCCGGGGGAGCAGTACTTC. This encodes CASSLPPPGEQYF.

This rearrangement joins TRBV7-9 to TRBJ2-2, with 10 bases matching TRBD1. Per the germline V gene, CDR1 is SEHNR and CDR2 is FQNEAQ (reference sequence). The CDR3 has 15 residues. V trimming: 3 bases; J trimming: 5 bases; junction bases outside the gene matches: 3. As DNA, the CDR3 is TGTGCCAGCAGCTTCGACAGGGGGCGAACCGGGGAGCTGTTTTTT. Translated: CASSFDRGRTGELFF.

This chain connects TRBV7-2 to TRBJ1-2; D possibly corresponds to TRBD1 (5 bases). With 5 bases removed from V and 5 bases from J, the gap between germline ends came to 9 bases. Germline V gene sequence: CDR1 SGHTA, CDR2 FQGNSA. The CDR3 has 12 amino acids. CDR3 loop: CASSLSGYGYTF. Here the CDR3 DNA reads TGTGCCAGCAGCCTCTCAGGGTATGGCTACACCTTC. Complete variable domain (other parts from reference TRBV7-2 and TRBJ1-2): GAGVSQSPSNKVTEKGKDVELRCDPISGHTALYWYRQSLGQGLEFLIYFQGNSAPDKSGLPSDRFSAERTGGSVSTLTIQRTQQEDSAVYLCASSLSGYGYTFGSGTRLTVV.

Regarding this clone: Other DNA sequences of this sample code for an identical CDR3. The chain carries TRBV27 and TRBJ2-7; 10 bases match TRBD1. The CDR3 is 15 residues long. Germline V gene sequence: CDR1 MNHEY, CDR2 SMNVEV (reference sequence). Trimming cost V 1 base and J 2 bases; bases outside gene matches: 2. The CDR3: CASSLLGQGTYEQYF. The CDR3 DNA is TGTGCCAGCAGTTTATTGGGACAGGGGACCTACGAGCAGTACTTC.

Concerning this clone itself: A read error may be the cause here, since a much bigger clone is one base away. The J gene is TRBJ1-1, the V gene TRBV20-1; D uncertain. Trimming stripped 6 bases from V and 4 bases from J, with 9 bases between. This CDR3 is built from 11 residues. The germline CDR1 and CDR2 sequences are DFQATT and SNEGSKA (reference sequence). In DNA form, the CDR3 reads TGCAGTGCCCCCTCGGGCACTGAAGCTTTCTTT. Protein product: CSAPSGTEAFF.

The V call is TRBV28, the J call TRBJ1-2; D remains unclear. Per germline, CDR1 MDHEN and CDR2 SYDVKM. This CDR3 comprises 13 residues. V was clipped by 4 bases and J by 8 bases, with 14 bases between them. In nucleotides, the CDR3 is TGTGCCAGCAGTTACCCAGATCTGGAGGGCTACACCTTC. Translated: CASSYPDLEGYTF.

The chain joins TRBV6-2 or TRBV6-3 to TRBJ2-3; 9 positions match TRBD2. The germline CDR1 and CDR2 sequences are MNHEY and SVGEGT. V was pared by 2 bases and J by 5 bases, with 2 bases of the junction left unmatched. The CDR3 is made up of 14 amino acids. This CDR3 reads CASSYAGGGDTQYF. The CDR3 DNA follows: TGTGCCAGCAGTTACGCGGGAGGGGGAGATACGCAGTATTTT.

In its sample, this clone was seen once. V usage is TRBV12-3 or TRBV12-4 and J usage is TRBJ2-3; D might be TRBD2 (6 bases). The V gene lost 7 bases and the J gene lost 1 base, with 9 bases spanning the gap. The CDR3 totals 13 residues. The CDR3 DNA follows: TGTGCCAGCATGCGGGAAGGCACAGATACGCAGTATTTT. It specifies CASMREGTDTQYF.